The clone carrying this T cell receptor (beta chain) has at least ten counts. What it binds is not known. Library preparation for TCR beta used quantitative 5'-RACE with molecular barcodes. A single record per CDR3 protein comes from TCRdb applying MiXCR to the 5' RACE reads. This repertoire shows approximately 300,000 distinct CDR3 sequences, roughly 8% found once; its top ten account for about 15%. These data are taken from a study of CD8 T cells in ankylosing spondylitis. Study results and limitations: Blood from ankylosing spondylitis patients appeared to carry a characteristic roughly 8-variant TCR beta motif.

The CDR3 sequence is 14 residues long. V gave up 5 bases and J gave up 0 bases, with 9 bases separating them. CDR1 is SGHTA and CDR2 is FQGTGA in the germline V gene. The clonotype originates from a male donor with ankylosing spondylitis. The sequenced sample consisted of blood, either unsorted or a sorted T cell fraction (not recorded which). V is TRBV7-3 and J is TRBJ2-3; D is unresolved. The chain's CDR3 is CASSSLSSTDTQYF. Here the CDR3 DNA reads TGTGCCAGCAGCAGTCTATCTAGCACAGATACGCAGTATTTT.